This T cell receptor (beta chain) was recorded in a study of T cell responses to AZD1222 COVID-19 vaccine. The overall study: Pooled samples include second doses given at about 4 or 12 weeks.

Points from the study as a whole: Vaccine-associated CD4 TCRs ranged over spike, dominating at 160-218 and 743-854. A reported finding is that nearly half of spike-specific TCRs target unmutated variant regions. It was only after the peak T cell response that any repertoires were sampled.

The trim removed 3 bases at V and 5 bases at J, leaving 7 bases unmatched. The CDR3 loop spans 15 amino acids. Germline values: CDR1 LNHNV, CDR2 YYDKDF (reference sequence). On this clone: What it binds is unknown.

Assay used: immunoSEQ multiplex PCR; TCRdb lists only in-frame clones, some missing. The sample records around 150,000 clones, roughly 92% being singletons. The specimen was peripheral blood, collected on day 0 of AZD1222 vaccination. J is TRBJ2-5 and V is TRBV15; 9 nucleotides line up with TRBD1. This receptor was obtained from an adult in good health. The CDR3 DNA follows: TGTGCCACCAGCAGCCCACAGGGGGCTTGGGAGACCCAGTACTTC. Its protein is CATSSPQGAWETQYF.